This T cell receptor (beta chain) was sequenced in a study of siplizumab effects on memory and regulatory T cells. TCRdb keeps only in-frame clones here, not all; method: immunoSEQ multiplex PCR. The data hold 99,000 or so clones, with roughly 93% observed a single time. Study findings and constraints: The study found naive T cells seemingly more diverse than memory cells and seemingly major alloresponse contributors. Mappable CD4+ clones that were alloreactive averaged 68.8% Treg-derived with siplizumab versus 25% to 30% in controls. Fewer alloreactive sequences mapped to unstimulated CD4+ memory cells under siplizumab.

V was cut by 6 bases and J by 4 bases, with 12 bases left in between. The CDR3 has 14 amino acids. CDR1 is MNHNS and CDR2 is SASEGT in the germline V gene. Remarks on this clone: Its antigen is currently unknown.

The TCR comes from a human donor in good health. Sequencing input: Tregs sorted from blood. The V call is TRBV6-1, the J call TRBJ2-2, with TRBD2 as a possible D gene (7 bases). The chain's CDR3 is CASRRGAGTGELFF. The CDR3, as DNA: TGTGCCAGCAGACGGGGGGCGGGCACCGGGGAGCTGTTTTTT.